This T cell receptor beta chain was found in a study of CD4 T cells in relation to SARS-CoV-2 and coronaviruses (dated by TCRdb to 2020 to 2022). Describing the broader study: The ViraFEST assay cultured PBMCs with antigen for more than eight days, then sequenced TCR beta CDR3s to find antigen-specific clonal expansions. An HIV-1 Nef peptide pool or a culture without peptide was used as the negative reference condition. HLA restriction was mapped for shared crossreactive spike epitopes using patient-derived lymphoblastoid cell lines. At the level of individual TCR clonotypes, the study measured memory CD4+ T cell crossreactivity between SARS-CoV-2 spike protein and common cold coronavirus spike proteins. The Adaptive Biotechnologies TCR-sequencing kit was used to sequence samples from a few pre-COVID donors and the naive versus memory experiments, while other data came from Illumina-based sequencing. A different TCR-beta assay, based on Illumina, was used to sequence expansion assays from other donors in the study. The paper as a whole reports these results and caveats: The study was constrained by small numbers of patients and of tested TCRs. Pre-pandemic and post-infection samples were not both contributed by any donor, so tracing of the source of pre-existing responses was limited. In approximately 65% of donors, memory CD4+ clonotypes turned up that crossrecognized SARS-CoV-2 and at least one common cold coronavirus spike. Crossreactivity analysis centred on spike protein, so crossreactivity against other viral proteins was not assessed. Significantly weaker SARS-CoV-2-driven expansion was shown by crossreactive clones than by monoreactive clones, consistent with antigenic imprinting.

To note about this clone: What this receptor recognizes is not known. Base qualities were left out, and no much larger clone turns up one base away.

The method behind the library was the immunoSEQ multiplex PCR assay. On the authors' methods: During preprocessing, nonproductive sequences were removed, as were CDR3s that did not start with C, did not end with F or W, or were shorter than 7 amino acids. Antigen-specific clonotypes were called with the MANAFEST web app, based on expansion relative to reference and other culture wells. To be counted as positive, a clone had to show significant expansion compared with the reference culture, at an FDR below 0.05, in 2 of 3 replicate wells. Positive clones also required significant expansion versus all other tandem wells and an odds ratio above 5. After three terminal residues were trimmed from each end, CDR3 homology was quantified as pairwise Levenshtein distance using the stringdist R package. TCRdb obtained this table from immuneACCESS and retained in-frame rearrangements with V and J assigned. These tables miss some clones; where compared with another copy, unresolved V genes account for less than half of the shortfall, and the remainder is unexplained. V and J calls and clone size are those listed in that table; D and trimming were worked out from the DNA. Present in this sample are 20,000 to 25,000 clones, 72% of which were seen just once. Jointly, the top ten make up roughly a sixth of the sample.

Germline trimming amounts to 2 bases on V and 4 bases on J, with 3 as the count of junction bases outside the gene matches. Sequences MNHEY (CDR1) and SMNVEV (CDR2) are obtained from the germline V gene (reference sequence). From the cysteine up to the phenylalanine, the CDR3 has a length of 15 residues. Only CDR3 DNA is held: 45 bases, read in frame from base 1. CD4+ T cells from unexposed donors were collected before the COVID-19 pandemic (2011-2018). After more than 9 days of culture, CD4+ T cells were isolated with the EasySep CD4+ T cell isolation kit. As cell number allowed, CD4+ T cells from unexposed donors were tested for reactivity to SARS-CoV-2 S and N and to four common cold coronavirus spike pools. Each well received two million PBMCs, cultured in IMDM supplemented with approximately 5.2% human AB serum and approximately 10 IU/ml IL-2. Half of the culture medium was replaced with fresh IL-2-containing medium on days 3 and 7. In general, every peptide culture condition was set up in three replicate wells. The leukapheresis product used for the unexposed donors was purchased from a commercial source. PBMCs were isolated from leukapheresis product or whole blood by Ficoll-Paque PLUS gradient centrifugation. PBMCs were either used fresh in the expansion assay or cryopreserved at -140 degrees C. The QIAamp Micro DNA Kit was used to extract genomic DNA from the CD4+ T cells.

The sequence was obtained from a human donor in good health. The sequencing sample was made of CD4+ T cells from PBMCs, cultured in vitro. This receptor chain uses TRBV27 and TRBJ2-7; the junction holds 12 bases that match TRBD2. The sequence in DNA is TGTGCCAGCAGTTTACGACTAGCGGGAGCATACGAGCAGTACTTC. It encodes CASSLRLAGAYEQYF.